The 13 T cell receptor beta chains reported below all come from one sample, sequenced in a study of breast tumors, draining lymph nodes, adjacent tissues. The lymph nodes were axillary draining lymph nodes from breast cancer patients. TCRdb itself ran the multiplex PCR reads through MiXCR, one entry per CDR3 protein. The sample shows fewer than 300,000 distinct CDR3 sequences, about 30% of them seen only once. Sequences were obtained from axillary lymph node tissue. The receptors were sampled from a female donor with breast cancer. Some clones in this sample may be carry-over from other donors' samples.

This clonotype came up many times. The chain has TRBV5-6 and TRBJ2-7; 10 nucleotides agree with TRBD1. V gave up 2 bases and J gave up 6 bases; unmatched junction bases: 8. Per germline, CDR1 SGHDT and CDR2 YYEEEE. CDR3 length: 15 residues. The CDR3, as DNA: TGTGCCAGCAGCTTCAAGGGGACAGGGGTGTCCGAGCAGTACTTC. Translation gives CASSFKGTGVSEQYF.

This clonotype was seen ten or more times. This rearrangement joins TRBV19 to TRBJ1-2, with TRBD1 as a possible D gene (5 bases). Trimming shortened V by 3 bases and J by 7 bases, and 9 bases separated the two germline ends. Looked up from germline, CDR1 is LNHDA and CDR2 is SQIVND (reference sequence). This CDR3 contains 12 residues. The CDR3 nucleotides are TGTGCCAGTAGTATGGGCAGGGCTGGCTACACCTTC. Its protein product is CASSMGRAGYTF. The entire variable domain, with the rest obtained from reference TRBV19 and TRBJ1-2, is as follows: DGGITQSPKYLFRKEGQNVTLSCEQNLNHDAMYWYRQDPGQGLRLIYYSQIVNDFQKGDIAEGYSVSREKKESFPLTVTSAQKNPTAFYLCASSMGRAGYTFGSGTRLTVV.

This clonotype was observed a few times. This chain joins TRBV19 and TRBJ1-2; 9 bases match TRBD1. The germline CDR1 and CDR2 sequences are LNHDA and SQIVND (reference sequence). The CDR3 totals 14 residues. The V segment lost 5 bases and the J segment 4 bases; nucleotides outside the gene matches: 5. This CDR3 reads CASSRQGGTYGYTF. The CDR3 bases are TGTGCCAGTAGTCGACAGGGGGGTACCTATGGCTACACCTTC.

This clonotype was found many times. The gene calls are TRBV20-1 and TRBJ2-7; 7 bases align to TRBD1. Germline CDR1 DFQATT, CDR2 SNEGSKA (reference sequence). V was clipped by 2 bases and J by 1 base; unmatched bases: 5. This CDR3 is built from 14 residues. The CDR3 bases are TGCAGTGCTAGAAGTAACAGGGGATCCTACGAGCAGTACTTC. It is translated as CSARSNRGSYEQYF.

This clonotype was seen only a few times. A read error may be the cause here, since a much bigger clone is one base away. The rearrangement joins TRBV20-1 to TRBJ2-5; the match to TRBD2 covers 8 bases. The trim removed 3 bases at V and 7 bases at J, leaving 10 bases unmatched. The CDR3 runs to 14 residues. Germline lookup yields CDR1 DFQATT and CDR2 SNEGSKA (reference sequence). This CDR3 reads CSARGSGSGATQYF. DNA of the CDR3: TGCAGTGCTAGGGGGAGCGGGAGCGGAGCGACCCAGTACTTC.

The chain combines TRBV12-3 or TRBV12-4 with TRBJ1-1; TRBD1 matches 8 bases. V shed 6 bases, J shed 1 base, and the junction held 1 base outside the gene matches. The CDR3 covers 13 residues. CDR3 nucleotides: TGTGCCAGCAGAGGACAGGGGAACACTGAAGCTTTCTTT. Translating gives CASRGQGNTEAFF.

In this sample, this clonotype turned up many times. The CDR3 loop is CASSMGQSNQPQHF. CDR3 nucleotides: TGTGCCAGTAGTATGGGGCAGAGCAATCAGCCCCAGCATTTT. V and J are TRBV19 and TRBJ1-5, with D possibly being TRBD1 (5 bases). Per the germline V gene, CDR1 is LNHDA and CDR2 is SQIVND (reference sequence). The CDR3 runs to 14 residues. Trimming took off 3 bases at V and 1 base at J, with 7 bases between the two ends.

This clonotype has ten or more counts. The junction differs from germline at one of its ends, possibly a read error. This chain connects TRBV9 to TRBJ2-5; D gene unclear. Germline CDR1 is SGDLS and CDR2 is YYNGEE. The CDR3 is 14 amino acids. The CDR3 coding sequence is TGTGCCAGCAGCGTAATTGCCGACATAGAGACCCAGTCCTTC. It yields the protein CASSVIADIETQSF. The full variable domain, with the rest looked up from reference TRBV9 and TRBJ2-5, is DSGVTQTPKHLITATGQRVTLRCSPRSGDLSVYWYQQSLDQGLQFLIQYYNGEERAKGNILERFSAQQFPDLHSELNLSSLELGDSALYFCASSVIADIETQSFGPGTRLLVL.

This clonotype showed up many times. The chain uses TRBV7-2 and TRBJ2-2; TRBD1 matches 7 bases. The CDR3 runs to 16 residues. V dropped 6 bases and J dropped 6; count of bases not matched to a gene: 13. The germline gives CDR1 SGHTA, CDR2 FQGNSA. CDR3 bases: TGTGCCAGCAGAACTAACAGGGGAGTGTCCGCCGGGGAGCTGTTTTTT. Protein product: CASRTNRGVSAGELFF.

This clonotype has a single count. J is TRBJ2-5 and V is TRBV5-4; D not certain. The CDR3 sequence is 10 residues long. V was shortened by 0 bases and J by 13 bases, with 7 bases between the two germline ends. In germline, CDR1 is SGHNT, CDR2 YYREEE (reference sequence). This CDR3 is CASSLGVPYF. The CDR3 DNA follows: TGTGCCAGCAGCTTGGGGGTCCCGTACTTC.

This clonotype was detected ten times or more. The genes are TRBV13 and TRBJ1-1; D not resolved. The V end lost 3 bases, the J end lost 1 base, and 6 bases lay between the germline ends. Per the germline V gene, CDR1 is PRHDT and CDR2 is FYEKMQ (reference sequence). The CDR3 has 13 amino acids. The CDR3 sequence is CASSFSSNTEAFF. Written as DNA, the CDR3 is TGTGCCAGCAGCTTCTCCTCGAACACTGAAGCTTTCTTT.

As regards this clonotype: It may be a read error: a sequence one base away is much more abundant. Since the CDR3 does not end with the conserved phenylalanine or tryptophan, this likely comes from a read error. The chain recombines TRBV7-3 with TRBJ2-1; unclear D gene. Trimming removed 5 bases at V and 4 bases at J, with 12 bases between. In germline, CDR1 is SGHTA, CDR2 FQGTGA. The CDR3 sequence is 14 residues long. As DNA, the CDR3 is TGTGCCAGCAGCCCGTCAGACAAATACAATGAGCAGTTCCTC. Its protein is CASSPSDKYNEQFL.

This clonotype has just a few counts. The V gene is TRBV6-1, the J gene TRBJ2-1; D possibly corresponds to TRBD1 (6 bases). Trimming left V 6 bases short and J 8 bases short, with 23 bases between. Germline V gene lookup returns CDR1 MNHNS and CDR2 SASEGT. The CDR3 is 16 residues long. The CDR3 spells CASSSQGMQWRDEQFF. CDR3 nucleotides: TGTGCCAGCAGCTCCCAGGGGATGCAGTGGCGGGATGAGCAGTTCTTC.